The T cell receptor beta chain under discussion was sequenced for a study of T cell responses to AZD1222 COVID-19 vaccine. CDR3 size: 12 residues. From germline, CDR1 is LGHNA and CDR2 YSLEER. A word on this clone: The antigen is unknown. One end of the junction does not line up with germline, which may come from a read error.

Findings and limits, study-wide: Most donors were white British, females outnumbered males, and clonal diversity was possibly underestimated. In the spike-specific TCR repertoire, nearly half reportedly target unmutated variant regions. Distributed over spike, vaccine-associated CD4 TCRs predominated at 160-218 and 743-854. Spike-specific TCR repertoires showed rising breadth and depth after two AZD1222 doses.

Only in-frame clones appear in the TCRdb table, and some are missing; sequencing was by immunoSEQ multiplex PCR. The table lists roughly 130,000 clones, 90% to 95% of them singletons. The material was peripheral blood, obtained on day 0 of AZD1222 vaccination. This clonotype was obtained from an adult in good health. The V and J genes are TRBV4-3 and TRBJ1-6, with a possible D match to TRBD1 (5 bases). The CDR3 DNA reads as TGCGCCAGCAGCCACTCACCAGGGCCTAAGGACTTT. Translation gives CASSHSPGPKDF.